This entry concerns a single T cell receptor (beta chain). The data stem from a study of blood T cell repertoires in COVID-19. CDR1 MGHRA and CDR2 YSYEKL come from the germline V gene. The length of the CDR3 is 16 residues. Trimming took 2 bases from V and 2 from J; bases not matched to a gene: 8. Per the original data handling: Quantification of nucleated cells was approximated via reference gene primer amplification. Clones were sequenced by immunoSEQ multiplex PCR, and TCRdb holds only the in-frame ones, with some missing. V and J calls and clone size follow that table, whereas D and trimming were derived from the DNA. The data hold under 200,000 clones, with around 83% observed a single time.

This TCR derives from a woman between 40 and 50 years old with acute or convalescent COVID-19. V is TRBV4-1 and J is TRBJ2-7; 8 nucleotides align to TRBD1. The sample taken for sequencing was peripheral blood. This CDR3 reads CASSQHPGTGAYEQYF. CDR3 nucleotides: TGCGCCAGCAGCCAACACCCCGGGACAGGAGCCTACGAGCAGTACTTC.